The T cell receptor (beta chain) under discussion was sequenced for a study of T cells in Graves' hyperthyroidism and ophthalmopathy. The TCR beta CDR3 regions underwent amplification using RNA transcripts as the source. The HTBI set primed first-round TCR CDR3 RT-PCR. TCRdb reprocessed the multiplex PCR reads via MiXCR and lists one record per CDR3 protein. The profile shows around 600,000 distinct CDR3 sequences, more than 14% of them singletons. As regards this clonotype: Antigen specificity is unknown.

CDR3 length: 16 residues. From germline, CDR1 is DFQATT and CDR2 SNEGSKA (reference sequence). Losses at the gene ends were 1 base for V and 7 bases for J; bases not matched to a gene: 12. Study results and limitations: The model foresaw ophthalmopathy a median roughly 6 months prior to onset.

The sequence was collected from a woman in her 50s with Graves' ophthalmopathy. The chain joins TRBV20-1 to TRBJ2-7; 11 nucleotides align to TRBD1. The sample was blood. The CDR3 spells CSARVFGGQGDGEQYF. The CDR3 DNA reads TGCAGTGCTAGAGTGTTCGGGGGACAGGGGGATGGGGAGCAGTACTTC.